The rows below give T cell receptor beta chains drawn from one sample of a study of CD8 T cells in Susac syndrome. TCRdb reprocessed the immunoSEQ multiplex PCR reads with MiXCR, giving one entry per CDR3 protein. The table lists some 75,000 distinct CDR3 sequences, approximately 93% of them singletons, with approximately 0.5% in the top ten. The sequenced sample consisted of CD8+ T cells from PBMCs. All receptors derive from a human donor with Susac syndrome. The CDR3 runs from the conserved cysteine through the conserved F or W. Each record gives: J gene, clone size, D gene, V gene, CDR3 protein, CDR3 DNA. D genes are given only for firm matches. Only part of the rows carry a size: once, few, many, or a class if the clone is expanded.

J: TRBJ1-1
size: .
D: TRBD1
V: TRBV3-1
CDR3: CASSPGQGIMNTEAFF
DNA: TGTGCCAGCAGCCCCGGACAGGGGATCATGAACACTGAAGCTTTCTTT

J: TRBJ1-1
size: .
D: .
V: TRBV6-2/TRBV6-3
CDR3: CASTGRHLNTEAFF
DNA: TGTGCCAGCACCGGACGACATTTGAACACTGAAGCTTTCTTT

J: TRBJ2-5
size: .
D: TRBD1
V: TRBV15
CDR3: CATSMTGGRETQYF
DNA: TGTGCCACCAGCATGACAGGGGGCAGGGAGACCCAGTACTTC

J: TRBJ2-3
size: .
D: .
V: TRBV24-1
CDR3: CATSDFAASADTQYF
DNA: TGTGCCACCAGTGATTTCGCCGCTAGCGCAGATACGCAGTATTTT

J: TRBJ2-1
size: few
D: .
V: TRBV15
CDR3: CATSRSPTYNEQFF
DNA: TGTGCCACCAGCAGGTCTCCGACCTACAATGAGCAGTTCTTC

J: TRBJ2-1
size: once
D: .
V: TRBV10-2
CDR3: CASRASGVLNNEQFF
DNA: TGCGCCAGCAGAGCCTCCGGAGTCCTTAACAATGAGCAGTTCTTC

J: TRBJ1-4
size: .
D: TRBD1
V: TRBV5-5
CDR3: CASSSGDAGGGELFF
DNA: TGTGCCAGCAGCTCGGGGGACGCAGGGGGTGGAGAACTGTTTTTT

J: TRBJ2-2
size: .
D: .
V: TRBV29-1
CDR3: CSVRTGTANTGELFF
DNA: TGCAGCGTGAGGACCGGGACGGCGAACACCGGGGAGCTGTTTTTT

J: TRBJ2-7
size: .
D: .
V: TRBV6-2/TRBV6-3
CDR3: CASSPDRGSLYEQYF
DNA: TGTGCCAGCAGTCCAGACAGAGGCTCTTTATACGAGCAGTACTTC

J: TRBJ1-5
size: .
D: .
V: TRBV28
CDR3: CASSFRQQAQHF
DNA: TGTGCCAGCAGTTTCCGCCAGCAGGCCCAGCATTTT

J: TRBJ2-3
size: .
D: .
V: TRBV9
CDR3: CASSVEGLGDTQYF
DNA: TGTGCCAGCAGCGTAGAAGGGCTGGGAGATACGCAGTATTTT

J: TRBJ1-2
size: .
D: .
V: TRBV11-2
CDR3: CASSPVQGPVWDGYTF
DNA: TGTGCCAGCAGCCCGGTACAGGGTCCCGTTTGGGATGGCTACACCTTC

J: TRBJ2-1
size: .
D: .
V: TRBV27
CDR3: CASRTYPPPLYEQFF
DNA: TGTGCCAGCCGCACTTATCCCCCGCCCTTATACGAGCAGTTCTTC

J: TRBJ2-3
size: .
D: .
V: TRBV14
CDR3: CASSRQEGDTQYF
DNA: TGTGCCAGCAGCCGACAGGAGGGAGATACGCAGTATTTT

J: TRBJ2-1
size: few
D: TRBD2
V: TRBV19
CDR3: CASSSGTSGYNEQFF
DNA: TGTGCCAGTAGCTCCGGGACTAGCGGTTACAATGAGCAGTTCTTC

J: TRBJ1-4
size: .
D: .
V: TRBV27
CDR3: CASRGRGVGGSEKLFF
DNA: TGTGCCAGCAGAGGGCGAGGGGTCGGAGGGAGTGAAAAACTGTTTTTT

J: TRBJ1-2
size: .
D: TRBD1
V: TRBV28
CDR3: CASSFRPTGAGYTF
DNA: TGTGCCAGCAGTTTTCGTCCGACAGGGGCTGGCTACACCTTC

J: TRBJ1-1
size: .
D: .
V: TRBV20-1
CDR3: CSAPSMTGNTEAFF
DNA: TGCAGTGCTCCTTCTATGACAGGAAACACTGAAGCTTTCTTT

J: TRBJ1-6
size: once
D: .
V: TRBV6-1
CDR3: CASSEGRDWAEHNSPLHF
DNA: TGTGCCAGCAGTGAAGGCCGGGACTGGGCAGAACATAATTCACCCCTCCACTTT

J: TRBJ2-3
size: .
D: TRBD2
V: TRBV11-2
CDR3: CASSTRTSGRGKDTQYF
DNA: TGTGCCAGCAGCACCCGGACTAGCGGGAGAGGAAAAGATACGCAGTATTTT

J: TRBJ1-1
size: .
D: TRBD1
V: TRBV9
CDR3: CASSPRDREGSEAFF
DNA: TGTGCCAGCAGCCCTCGGGACAGGGAGGGCAGTGAAGCTTTCTTT

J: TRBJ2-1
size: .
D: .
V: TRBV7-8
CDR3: CASSSYSLSEQFF
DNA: TGTGCCAGCAGCTCGTACTCTCTTTCTGAGCAGTTCTTC

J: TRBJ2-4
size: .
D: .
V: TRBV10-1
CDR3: CASSESQGNIQYF
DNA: TGCGCCAGCAGTGAGTCGCAAGGGAACATTCAGTACTTC

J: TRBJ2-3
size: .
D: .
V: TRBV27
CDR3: CASSYYGGGGVTDTQYF
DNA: TGTGCCAGCAGCTATTATGGGGGCGGAGGGGTCACAGATACGCAGTATTTT

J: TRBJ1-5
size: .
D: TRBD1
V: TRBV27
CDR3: CASSLRGTGNDQPQHF
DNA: TGTGCCAGCAGTTTACGGGGGACAGGGAATGATCAGCCCCAGCATTTT

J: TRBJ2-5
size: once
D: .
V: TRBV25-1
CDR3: CASSESRQTQYF
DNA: TGTGCCAGCAGTGAATCCCGACAGACCCAGTACTTC

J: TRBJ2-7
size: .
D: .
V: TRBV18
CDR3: CASSPRQGTYYEQYF
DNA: TGTGCCAGCTCACCAAGGCAGGGGACTTACTACGAGCAGTACTTC

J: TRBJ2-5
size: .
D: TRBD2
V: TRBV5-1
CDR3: CASSFRAGAKETQYF
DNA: TGCGCCAGCAGCTTTAGGGCGGGAGCGAAGGAGACCCAGTACTTC

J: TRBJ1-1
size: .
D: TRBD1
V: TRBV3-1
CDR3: CASSRGFPGQRNTEAFF
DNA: TGTGCCAGCAGCCGAGGGTTTCCGGGACAGAGGAACACTGAAGCTTTCTTT

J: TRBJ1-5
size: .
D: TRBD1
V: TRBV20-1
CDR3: CSARKQGASNQPQHF
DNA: TGCAGTGCTAGAAAACAGGGGGCTAGCAATCAGCCCCAGCATTTT

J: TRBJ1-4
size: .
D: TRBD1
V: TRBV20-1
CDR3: CSVISGTGEKLFF
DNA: TGCAGTGTTATTTCCGGGACAGGGGAGAAACTGTTTTTT

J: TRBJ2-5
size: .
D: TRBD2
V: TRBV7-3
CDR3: CASSKLAGLQETQYF
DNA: TGTGCCAGCAGCAAACTAGCGGGGCTACAAGAGACCCAGTACTTC

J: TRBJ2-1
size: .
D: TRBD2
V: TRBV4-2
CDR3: CASSQRISGSSYNEQFF
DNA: TGTGCCAGCAGCCAACGAATTAGCGGGAGCTCCTACAATGAGCAGTTCTTC

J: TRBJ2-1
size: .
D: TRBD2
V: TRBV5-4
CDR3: CASSALAGGPYNEQFF
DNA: TGTGCCAGCAGCGCACTAGCGGGGGGACCTTACAATGAGCAGTTCTTC

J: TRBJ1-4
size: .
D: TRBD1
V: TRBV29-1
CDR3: CSAVTGGDEKLFF
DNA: TGCAGCGCTGTGACAGGGGGGGATGAAAAACTGTTTTTT